This record looks at one T cell receptor (beta chain) sequence and its context. Antigen unknown. The CDR3 has 14 amino acids. V dropped 0 bases and J dropped 4; count of bases not matched to a gene: 3. The germline V gene encodes CDR1 SGHRS and CDR2 YFSETQ. This sample stems from a study of T cell responses to AZD1222 COVID-19 vaccine. General study points: It was only after the peak T cell response that any repertoires were sampled. Among those given AZD1222, only 5 to 7 were seropositive at baseline.

The protocol was immunoSEQ multiplex PCR, while the TCRdb copy is restricted to in-frame clones and leaves out a portion. The repertoire consists of around 88,000 clones, with roughly nine tenths occurring once and the leading ten covering 2.8%. Sequences were derived from peripheral blood, sampled on day 0 of MenACWY control vaccination. This sequence originates from an adult in good health. The chain combines TRBV5-1 with TRBJ1-1; the match to TRBD1 covers 7 bases. CDR3 residues: CASSLVRGVTEAFF. DNA for the CDR3: TGCGCCAGCAGCTTGGTCAGGGGGGTCACTGAAGCTTTCTTT.